Below, 9 T cell receptor beta chains from the same sample are listed, as sequenced in a study of cytomegalovirus exposure and HLA in healthy donors. The method was immunoSEQ multiplex PCR; TCRdb's version includes in-frame clones alone and lacks a portion of them. Of some 150,000 clones in the sample, around 90% were seen once. Source material: PBMCs. These receptors all come from a man between 18 and 29 years old in good health and CMV-seropositive.

This chain uses TRBV27 with TRBJ2-7; tentatively, D is TRBD2 (6 bases). Trimming removed 5 bases from V and 0 bases from J, with 14 bases in between. CDR3 length: 15 residues. Germline assignment: CDR1 MNHEY and CDR2 SMNVEV (reference sequence). The CDR3 loop is CASSDLATSSYEQYF. The DNA for the CDR3 is TGTGCCAGCAGTGATCTAGCGACCAGCTCCTACGAGCAGTACTTC.

J is TRBJ2-7 and V is TRBV7-8; weak D call: TRBD1 (6 bases). V lost 1 base and J lost 4, with 14 bases in between. The CDR3 runs to 15 residues. The V gene's germline CDR1 is SGHVS and CDR2 FQNEAQ. The CDR3 sequence is CASSLGAGEGYEQYF. CDR3 coding DNA: TGTGCCAGCAGCTTAGGGGCAGGGGAAGGGTACGAGCAGTACTTC.

This chain links TRBV19 with TRBJ2-1; 8 bases match TRBD2. The CDR3 is 17 amino acids. J gave up 1 base and V 7 bases, and 12 bases lay outside the gene matches. Germline CDR1 and CDR2: LNHDA and SQIVND (reference sequence). CDR3 loop: CASTASGSGSSYNEQFF. Here the CDR3 DNA reads TGTGCCAGTACCGCAAGCGGGAGCGGTAGTTCCTACAATGAGCAGTTCTTC. Using reference TRBV19 and TRBJ2-1 for the parts outside the CDR3, the full variable domain is DGGITQSPKYLFRKEGQNVTLSCEQNLNHDAMYWYRQDPGQGLRLIYYSQIVNDFQKGDIAEGYSVSREKKESFPLTVTSAQKNPTAFYLCASTASGSGSSYNEQFFGPGTRLTVL.

This clone is a singleton in its sample. J is TRBJ1-2 and V is TRBV4-1; perhaps TRBD1 as D (6 bases). Germline V gives CDR1 MGHRA, CDR2 YSYEKL. With 0 bases removed from V and 8 bases from J, the gap between germline ends came to 16 bases. CDR3 size: 15 residues. In nucleotides, the CDR3 is TGCGCCAGCAGCCAAGAAGGGGTGGGGGCGCAGGGCTACACCTTC. As protein: CASSQEGVGAQGYTF.

The CDR3 nucleotides read TGTGCCAGCAGCTTAGCGCTGGGCAGAGAGACCCAGTACTTC. This sequence encodes CASSLALGRETQYF. The J gene is TRBJ2-5, the V gene TRBV7-8, with D hard to call. The V end was cut by 0 bases, the J end by 4 bases, with 9 bases between. The CDR3 consists of 14 residues. Per the germline V gene, CDR1 is SGHVS and CDR2 is FQNEAQ.

The V gene is TRBV28, the J gene TRBJ1-1, with D possibly matching TRBD1 (5 bases). The CDR3 has 13 amino acids. Trimming cost V 3 bases and J 3 bases, with 8 bases left between them. Germline lookup yields CDR1 MDHEN and CDR2 SYDVKM. CDR3 in amino acids: CASSLQGYTEAFF. Written as DNA, the CDR3 is TGTGCCAGCAGTTTGCAGGGCTACACTGAAGCTTTCTTT.

V gene TRBV5-1 combines with J gene TRBJ1-4; maybe TRBD1 (5 bases). V was shortened by 5 bases and J by 3 bases, with 17 bases between the two germline ends. The germline CDR1 and CDR2 sequences are SGHRS and YFSETQ. CDR3 length: 16 amino acids. The CDR3 DNA reads as TGCGCCAGCAGACTTCGGGGGGACGGGGCTAATGAAAAACTGTTTTTT. It encodes CASRLRGDGANEKLFF.

The J gene is TRBJ1-4, the V gene TRBV2, with a tentative D call TRBD1 (6 bases). This CDR3 is built from 14 residues. The V and J ends lost 6 bases and 0 bases respectively, with 8 bases between them. Germline V gene sequence: CDR1 SNHLY, CDR2 FYNNEI. The CDR3 reads CASSGQTTNEKLFF. For the CDR3, the DNA is TGTGCCAGCAGCGGACAGACAACTAATGAAAAACTGTTTTTT.

This clone was counted a few times. This same CDR3 is encoded by further DNA sequences in the sample. The chain recombines TRBV14 with TRBJ1-1; D gene ambiguous. The CDR3 loop spans 13 amino acids. The V gene lost 0 bases and the J gene lost 1 base, with 3 bases spanning the gap. The germline CDR1 and CDR2 sequences are SGHDN and FVKESK. The CDR3 DNA reads as TGTGCCAGCAGCCAAGATAGGAACACTGAAGCTTTCTTT. Its translation: CASSQDRNTEAFF.